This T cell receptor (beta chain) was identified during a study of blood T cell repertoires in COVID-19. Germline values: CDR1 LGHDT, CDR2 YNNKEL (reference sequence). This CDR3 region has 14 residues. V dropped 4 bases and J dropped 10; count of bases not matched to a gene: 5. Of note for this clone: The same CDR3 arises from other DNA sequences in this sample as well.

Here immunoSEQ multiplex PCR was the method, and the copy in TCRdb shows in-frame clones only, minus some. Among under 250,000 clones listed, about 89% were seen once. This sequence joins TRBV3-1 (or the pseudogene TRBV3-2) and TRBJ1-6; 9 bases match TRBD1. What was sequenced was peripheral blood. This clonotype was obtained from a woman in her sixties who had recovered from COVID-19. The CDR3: CASSRRDRESPLHF. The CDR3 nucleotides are TGTGCCAGCAGCCGCCGGGACAGGGAGTCACCCCTCCACTTT.